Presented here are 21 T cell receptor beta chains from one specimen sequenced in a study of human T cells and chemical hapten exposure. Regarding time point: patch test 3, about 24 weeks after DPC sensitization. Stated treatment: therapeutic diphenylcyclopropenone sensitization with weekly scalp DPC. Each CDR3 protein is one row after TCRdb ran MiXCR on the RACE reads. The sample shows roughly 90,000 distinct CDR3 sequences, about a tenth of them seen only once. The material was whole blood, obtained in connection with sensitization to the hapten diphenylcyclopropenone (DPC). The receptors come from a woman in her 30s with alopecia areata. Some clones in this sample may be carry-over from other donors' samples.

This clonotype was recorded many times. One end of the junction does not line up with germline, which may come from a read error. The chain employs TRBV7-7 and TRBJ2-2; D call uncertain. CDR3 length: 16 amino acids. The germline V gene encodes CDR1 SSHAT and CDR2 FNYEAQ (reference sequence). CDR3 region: CASSLEFAVPTGELFF. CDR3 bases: TGTGCTAGCAGCTTAGAATTTGCGGTACCCACCGGGGAGCTGTTTTTT.

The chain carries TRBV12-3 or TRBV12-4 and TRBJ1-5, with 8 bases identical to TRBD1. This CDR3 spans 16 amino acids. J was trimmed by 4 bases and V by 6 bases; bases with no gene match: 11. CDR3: CASSRKGTGANQPQHF. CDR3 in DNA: TGTGCCAGCAGCCGTAAGGGGACAGGAGCGAATCAGCCCCAGCATTTT.

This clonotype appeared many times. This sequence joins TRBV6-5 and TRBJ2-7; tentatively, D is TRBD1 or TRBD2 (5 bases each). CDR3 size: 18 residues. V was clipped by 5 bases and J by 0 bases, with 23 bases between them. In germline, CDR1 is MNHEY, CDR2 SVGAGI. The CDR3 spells CASSPVGTAPSISYEQYF. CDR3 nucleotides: TGTGCCAGCAGTCCCGTGGGGACCGCTCCTAGTATCTCCTACGAGCAGTACTTC.

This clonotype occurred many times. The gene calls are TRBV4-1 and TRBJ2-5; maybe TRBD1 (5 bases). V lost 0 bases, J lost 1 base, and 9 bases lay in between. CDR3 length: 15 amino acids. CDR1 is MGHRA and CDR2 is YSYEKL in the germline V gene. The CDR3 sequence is CASSQDMTAQETQYF. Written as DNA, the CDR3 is TGCGCCAGCAGCCAAGATATGACAGCCCAAGAGACCCAGTACTTC.

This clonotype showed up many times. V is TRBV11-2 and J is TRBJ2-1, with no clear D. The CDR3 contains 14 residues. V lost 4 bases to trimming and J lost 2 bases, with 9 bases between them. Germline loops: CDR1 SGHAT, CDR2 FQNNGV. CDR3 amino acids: CASSSASPYNEQFF. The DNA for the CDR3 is TGTGCCAGCAGCTCCGCCTCGCCCTACAATGAGCAGTTCTTC. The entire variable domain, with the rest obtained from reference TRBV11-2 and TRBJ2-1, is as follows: EAGVAQSPRYKIIEKRQSVAFWCNPISGHATLYWYQQILGQGPKLLIQFQNNGVVDDSQLPKDRFSAERLKGVDSTLKIQPAKLEDSAVYLCASSSASPYNEQFFGPGTRLTVL.

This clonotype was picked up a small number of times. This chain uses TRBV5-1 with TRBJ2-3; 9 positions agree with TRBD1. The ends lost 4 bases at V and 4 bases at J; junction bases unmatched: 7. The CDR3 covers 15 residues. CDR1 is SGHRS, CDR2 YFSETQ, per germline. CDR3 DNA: TGCGCCAGCAGCCCCCGGGACAGGGTTTCAGATACGCAGTATTTT. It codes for CASSPRDRVSDTQYF. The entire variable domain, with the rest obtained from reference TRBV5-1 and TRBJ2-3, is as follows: KAGVTQTPRYLIKTRGQQVTLSCSPISGHRSVSWYQQTPGQGLQFLFEYFSETQRNKGNFPGRFSGRQFSNSRSEMNVSTLELGDSALYLCASSPRDRVSDTQYFGPGTRLTVL.

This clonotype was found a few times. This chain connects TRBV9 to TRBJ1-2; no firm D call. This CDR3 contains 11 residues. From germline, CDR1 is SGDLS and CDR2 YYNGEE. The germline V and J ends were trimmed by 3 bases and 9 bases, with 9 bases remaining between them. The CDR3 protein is CASSGESSYTF. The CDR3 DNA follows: TGTGCCAGCAGCGGGGAGTCGAGCTACACCTTC.

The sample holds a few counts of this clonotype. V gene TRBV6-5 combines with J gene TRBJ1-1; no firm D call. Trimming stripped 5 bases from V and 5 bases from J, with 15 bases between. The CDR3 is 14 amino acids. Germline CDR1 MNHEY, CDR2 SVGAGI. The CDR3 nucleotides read TGTGCCAGCAGTGCCTTCTGGGGTGGAACTGAAGCTTTCTTT. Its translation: CASSAFWGGTEAFF.

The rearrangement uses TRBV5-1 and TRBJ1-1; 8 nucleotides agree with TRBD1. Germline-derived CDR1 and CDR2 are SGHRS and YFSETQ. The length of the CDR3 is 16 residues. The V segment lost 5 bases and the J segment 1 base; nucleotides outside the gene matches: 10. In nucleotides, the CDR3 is TGCGCCAGCAGTATCGGGACAGGTTCGTCGAACACTGAAGCTTTCTTT. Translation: CASSIGTGSSNTEAFF.

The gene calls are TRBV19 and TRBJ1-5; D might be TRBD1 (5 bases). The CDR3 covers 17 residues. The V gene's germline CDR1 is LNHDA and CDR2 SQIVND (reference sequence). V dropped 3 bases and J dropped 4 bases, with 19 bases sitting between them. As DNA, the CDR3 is TGTGCCAGTAGTATTATGTGGGCCCGGACACCTAATCAGCCCCAGCATTTT. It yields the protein CASSIMWARTPNQPQHF. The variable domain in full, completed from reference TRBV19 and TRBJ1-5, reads DGGITQSPKYLFRKEGQNVTLSCEQNLNHDAMYWYRQDPGQGLRLIYYSQIVNDFQKGDIAEGYSVSREKKESFPLTVTSAQKNPTAFYLCASSIMWARTPNQPQHFGDGTRLSIL.

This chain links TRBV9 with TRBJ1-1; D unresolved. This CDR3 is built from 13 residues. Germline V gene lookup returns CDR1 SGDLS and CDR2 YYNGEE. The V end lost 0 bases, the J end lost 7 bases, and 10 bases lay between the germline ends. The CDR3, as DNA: TGTGCCAGCAGCGTAGGAGACGGCTTTGAAGCTTTCTTT. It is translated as CASSVGDGFEAFF.

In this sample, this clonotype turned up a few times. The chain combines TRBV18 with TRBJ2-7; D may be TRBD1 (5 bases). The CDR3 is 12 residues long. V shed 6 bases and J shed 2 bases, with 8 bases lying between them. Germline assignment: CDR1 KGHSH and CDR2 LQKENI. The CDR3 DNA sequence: TGTGCCAGCTCCCCGGACACCTACGAGCAGTACTTC. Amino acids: CASSPDTYEQYF.

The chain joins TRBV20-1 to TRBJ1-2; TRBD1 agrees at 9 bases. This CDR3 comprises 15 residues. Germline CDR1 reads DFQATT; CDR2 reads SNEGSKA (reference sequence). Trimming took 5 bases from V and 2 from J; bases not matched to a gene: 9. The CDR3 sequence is CSAGGDRENNYGYTF. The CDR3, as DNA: TGCAGTGCTGGGGGGGACAGGGAGAACAACTATGGCTACACCTTC.

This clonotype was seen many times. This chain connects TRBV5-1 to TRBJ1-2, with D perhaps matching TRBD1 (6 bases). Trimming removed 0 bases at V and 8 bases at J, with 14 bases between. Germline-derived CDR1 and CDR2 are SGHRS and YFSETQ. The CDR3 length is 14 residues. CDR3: CASSLAAADRGYTF. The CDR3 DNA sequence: TGCGCCAGCAGCTTGGCGGCAGCCGACAGGGGCTACACCTTC.

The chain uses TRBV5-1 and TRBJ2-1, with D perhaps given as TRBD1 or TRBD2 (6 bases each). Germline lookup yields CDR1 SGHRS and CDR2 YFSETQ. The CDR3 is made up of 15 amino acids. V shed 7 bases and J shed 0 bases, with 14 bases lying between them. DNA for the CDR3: TGCGCCAGCCATAGCGGACAGAGCTCCTACAATGAGCAGTTCTTC. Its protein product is CASHSGQSSYNEQFF.

The CDR3 DNA is TGTGCCAGCAGCCAATCGGGTCTACCTCAGGAAGAAGCTTTCTTT. Translated, it gives CASSQSGLPQEEAFF. This chain connects TRBV3-1 to TRBJ1-1; no clear D. Germline assignment: CDR1 LGHDT and CDR2 YNNKEL (reference sequence). CDR3 length: 15 residues. The ends were cut back, 2 bases at V and 8 bases at J, with 18 bases in the middle.

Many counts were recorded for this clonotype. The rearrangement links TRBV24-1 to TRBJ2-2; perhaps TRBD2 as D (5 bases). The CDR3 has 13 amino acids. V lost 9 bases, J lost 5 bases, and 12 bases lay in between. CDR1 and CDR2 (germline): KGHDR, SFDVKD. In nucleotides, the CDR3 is TGTGCCACCTTGGCCCGAGGGACCGGGGAGCTGTTTTTT. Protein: CATLARGTGELFF.

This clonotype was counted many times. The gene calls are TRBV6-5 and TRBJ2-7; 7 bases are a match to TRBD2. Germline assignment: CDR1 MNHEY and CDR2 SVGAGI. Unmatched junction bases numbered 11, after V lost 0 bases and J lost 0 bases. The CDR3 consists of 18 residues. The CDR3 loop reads CASSYSRPSGTFSYEQYF. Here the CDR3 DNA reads TGTGCCAGCAGTTACTCTCGGCCTAGCGGAACTTTCTCCTACGAGCAGTACTTC.

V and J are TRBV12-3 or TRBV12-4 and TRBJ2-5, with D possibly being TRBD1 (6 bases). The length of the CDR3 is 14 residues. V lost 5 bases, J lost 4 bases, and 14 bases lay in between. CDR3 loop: CASSPPAGVETQYF. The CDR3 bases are TGTGCCAGCAGTCCACCGGCAGGGGTAGAGACCCAGTACTTC.

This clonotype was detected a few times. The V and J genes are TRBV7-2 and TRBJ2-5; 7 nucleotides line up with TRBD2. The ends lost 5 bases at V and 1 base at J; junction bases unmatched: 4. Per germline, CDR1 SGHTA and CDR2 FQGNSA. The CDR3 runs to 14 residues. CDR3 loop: CASSPWGGQETQYF. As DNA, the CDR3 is TGTGCCAGCAGCCCCTGGGGGGGCCAAGAGACCCAGTACTTC.

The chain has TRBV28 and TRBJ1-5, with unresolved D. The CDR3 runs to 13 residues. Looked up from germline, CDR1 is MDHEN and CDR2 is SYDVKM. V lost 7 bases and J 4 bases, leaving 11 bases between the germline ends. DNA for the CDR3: TGTGCCAGCACTCATCAGGAGAATCAGCCCCAGCATTTT. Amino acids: CASTHQENQPQHF.